A single sample gave rise to the 12 T cell receptor beta chains below, sequenced in a study of CD8+CD57+ T cells in acquired aplastic anemia. TCR beta VDJ and CDR3 were profiled, and genomic DNA was the template. Each CDR3 protein is one row after TCRdb ran MiXCR on the reads. The table includes fewer than 200,000 distinct CDR3 sequences, 70% to 80% detected once. Sequenced patients had shown CD8+CD57+ cell expansion by flow cytometry. What was sequenced was sorted CD4+, CD8+, or CD8+CD57+ T cells (not recorded which) from PBMCs. The receptors come from a human donor with aplastic anemia.

This clonotype was counted a few times. The V call is TRBV24-1, the J call TRBJ2-7; 7 nucleotides match TRBD1. CDR3 length: 13 amino acids. Germline CDR1 is KGHDR and CDR2 is SFDVKD. The junction had 2 bases not matched to a gene; V was cut back by 0 bases and J by 7 bases. In DNA, the CDR3 is TGTGCCACCAGTGATTTGACGACAGGGGAGCAGTACTTC. This codes for CATSDLTTGEQYF.

This clonotype was seen a handful of times. The gene calls are TRBV30 and TRBJ2-7; 11 nucleotides agree with TRBD1. Germline-derived CDR1 and CDR2 are GTSNPN and SVGIG (reference sequence). The CDR3 has 13 residues. V gave up 0 bases and J gave up 6 bases; unmatched junction bases: 1. The CDR3 region is CAWSVGQGAEQYF. In DNA, the CDR3 is TGTGCCTGGAGTGTAGGACAGGGGGCCGAGCAGTACTTC.

The chain has TRBV24-1 and TRBJ2-1; 16 bases align to TRBD2. CDR1 and CDR2 from the germline V gene are KGHDR and SFDVKD. V was pared by 9 bases and J by 10 bases, with 11 bases of the junction left unmatched. CDR3 length equals 16 residues. CDR3: CATLGPGTSGREEQFF. In DNA form, the CDR3 reads TGTGCCACCCTAGGCCCCGGGACTAGCGGGAGGGAAGAGCAGTTCTTC.

This chain connects TRBV7-2 to TRBJ1-5; 7 nucleotides align to TRBD1. Germline assignment: CDR1 SGHTA and CDR2 FQGNSA. The length of the CDR3 is 15 residues. V shed 1 base and J 4 bases; nucleotides not matched to a gene: 4. CDR3 nucleotide sequence: TGTGCCAGCAGCTTAGGGGGACAGCATAATCAGCCCCAGCATTTT. The encoded protein is CASSLGGQHNQPQHF.

J is TRBJ2-7 and V is TRBV7-9; D gene unclear. Germline V gives CDR1 SEHNR, CDR2 FQNEAQ (reference sequence). The CDR3 sequence is 15 residues long. V dropped 0 bases and J dropped 1 base, with 10 bases sitting between them. CDR3 amino acids: CASSLAFGTSYEQYF. For the CDR3, the DNA is TGTGCCAGCAGCTTAGCGTTCGGAACATCCTACGAGCAGTACTTC.

The J gene is TRBJ2-7, the V gene TRBV12-3 or TRBV12-4; 7 bases match TRBD2. Losses at the gene ends were 6 bases for V and 3 bases for J; bases not matched to a gene: 11. The CDR3 sequence is 15 residues long. CDR3 sequence: CASSVLGLADYEQYF. The CDR3 DNA is TGTGCCAGCAGCGTCCTGGGGCTAGCGGACTACGAGCAGTACTTC.

The gene calls are TRBV20-1 and TRBJ1-1; no clear D. Looked up from germline, CDR1 is DFQATT and CDR2 is SNEGSKA (reference sequence). The germline V and J ends were trimmed by 5 bases and 10 bases, with 23 bases remaining between them. The CDR3 totals 14 residues. CDR3 residues: CSAPIPVDIRLAFF. The CDR3 coding sequence is TGCAGTGCTCCAATCCCAGTCGACATCCGACTAGCTTTCTTT.

The gene calls are TRBV15 and TRBJ1-1; D is uncertain. This CDR3 comprises 16 residues. Trimming shortened V by 9 bases and J by 2 bases, and 22 bases separated the two germline ends. CDR1 is LNHNV, CDR2 YYDKDF, per germline (reference sequence). This CDR3 is CATQLVKNSPNTEAFF. The CDR3 nucleotides are TGTGCCACTCAATTAGTAAAAAACAGCCCTAACACTGAAGCTTTCTTT.

The V and J genes are TRBV9 and TRBJ1-2; TRBD1 might be the D (5 bases). Trimming cost V 0 bases and J 3 bases, with 12 bases left between them. Germline-derived CDR1 and CDR2 are SGDLS and YYNGEE. There are 15 residues in the CDR3. CDR3 residues: CASSVGGGSHYGYTF. The CDR3 DNA follows: TGTGCCAGCAGCGTAGGGGGGGGGTCCCACTATGGCTACACCTTC.

This clonotype was observed a handful of times. V and J are TRBV24-1 and TRBJ2-3, with D perhaps TRBD1 (6 bases). CDR1 is KGHDR, CDR2 SFDVKD, per germline. This CDR3 has 16 amino acids. Trimming removed 3 bases from V and 2 bases from J, with 14 bases in between. The CDR3 reads CATSDTGTTSTDTQYF. CDR3 nucleotides: TGTGCCACCAGTGATACAGGGACGACATCCACAGATACGCAGTATTTT.

As concerns this clonotype: A single base separates this from a much larger clone, so it may be a read error. The chain employs TRBV7-8 and TRBJ2-2; no clear D. V lost 5 bases to trimming and J lost 1 base, with 2 bases between them. The CDR3 sequence is 12 residues long. Germline V lookup: CDR1 SGHVS, CDR2 FQNEAQ. The CDR3 DNA reads as TGTGCCAGCAGCCGGAACACCGGGGAGCTGTTTTTT. It is translated as CASSRNTGELFF.

This clonotype is classed as large. The V call is TRBV20-1, the J call TRBJ2-7, with D possibly being TRBD1 (5 bases). V lost 1 base, J lost 3 bases, and 7 bases lay in between. Germline loops: CDR1 DFQATT, CDR2 SNEGSKA (reference sequence). The CDR3 sequence is 12 residues long. The CDR3 region is CSARGRDYEQYF. As DNA, the CDR3 is TGCAGTGCTAGAGGCAGGGACTACGAGCAGTACTTC.